These T cell receptor beta chains were read from a single sample in a study of CD4+ T cells in melanoma. Repertoires were generated with immunoSEQ multiplex PCR, while TCRdb's copy carries only in-frame clones and drops some. The sample contains about 110,000 clones, roughly 90% of which appear only once. Sequencing input: peripheral blood. All receptors derive from a human donor with melanoma. Each CDR3 is given with its conserved first and last residue. Each record gives: clone size, CDR3 length, D gene, J gene, V gene, CDR3 protein, CDR3 DNA. A D gene is named only where the DNA matches it firmly. Expanded clones are given a class, and other clones once, few, many or no size at all.

NA,13,NA,TRBJ1-1,TRBV7-9,CASSLDLGSEAFF,TGTGCCAGCAGCCTGGATTTGGGATCTGAAGCTTTCTTT
once,15,TRBD1,TRBJ2-1,TRBV7-9,CASSLGQGAYNEQFF,TGTGCCAGCAGCTTAGGTCAGGGGGCCTACAATGAGCAGTTCTTC
NA,12,NA,TRBJ2-7,TRBV28,CASSSSGNMEYF,TGTGCCAGCAGTTCCTCAGGGAACATGGAGTACTTC
NA,13,NA,TRBJ2-2,TRBV7-9,CASSLLGSGELFF,TGTGCCAGCAGCCTACTCGGGAGCGGGGAGCTGTTTTTT
NA,16,TRBD1,TRBJ1-3,TRBV6-5,CASSYSTGGVQNTIYF,TGTGCCAGCAGTTACTCGACAGGGGGAGTTCAGAACACCATATATTTT
NA,15,NA,TRBJ2-1,TRBV5-1,CASSLVLATTNEQFF,TGCGCCAGCAGCTTGGTTCTAGCGACGACCAATGAGCAGTTCTTC
NA,13,NA,TRBJ1-3,TRBV6-5,CASSPTIADTIYF,TGTGCCAGCAGTCCGACGATAGCGGACACCATATATTTT
NA,14,TRBD1,TRBJ2-5,TRBV2,CASSEDRGQETQYF,TGTGCCAGCAGTGAGGACAGGGGCCAAGAGACCCAGTACTTC
NA,13,NA,TRBJ2-7,TRBV7-9,CASSPTASYEQYF,TGTGCCAGCAGCCCAACCGCCTCATACGAGCAGTACTTC
NA,16,TRBD1,TRBJ1-2,TRBV9,CASSVATGGLNYGYTF,TGTGCCAGCAGCGTAGCTACAGGGGGCCTTAACTATGGCTACACCTTC
NA,13,NA,TRBJ2-1,TRBV7-2,CASSLAFPGEQFF,TGTGCCAGCAGCTTAGCTTTTCCGGGTGAGCAGTTCTTC
NA,17,TRBD1,TRBJ2-1,TRBV19,CASSIMGPGQGSGEQFF,TGTGCCAGTAGTATCATGGGCCCCGGACAGGGCTCCGGCGAGCAGTTCTTC
NA,16,NA,TRBJ2-1,TRBV6-5,CASSYSRVLYYNEQFF,TGTGCCAGCAGTTACTCGAGGGTACTTTACTACAATGAGCAGTTCTTC
few,12,NA,TRBJ2-2,TRBV30,CAWGGGGGELFF,TGTGCCTGGGGAGGCGGCGGTGGGGAGCTGTTTTTT
NA,16,NA,TRBJ1-6,TRBV28,CASSLVGGVYNSPLHF,TGTGCCAGCAGTTTAGTTGGAGGGGTTTATAATTCACCCCTCCACTTT
NA,15,NA,TRBJ2-7,TRBV6-5,CASSYSGRPAYEQYF,TGTGCCAGCAGTTACTCGGGGAGACCCGCCTACGAGCAGTACTTC
NA,14,TRBD1,TRBJ1-1,TRBV30,CAWERQGTGTEAFF,TGTGCCTGGGAGCGACAGGGGACGGGGACTGAAGCTTTCTTT
NA,14,NA,TRBJ1-4,TRBV7-2,CASSLTAGNEKLFF,TGTGCCAGCAGCTTAACGGCAGGGAATGAAAAACTGTTTTTT
once,15,NA,TRBJ2-2,TRBV7-9,CASSLGVTNTGELFF,TGTGCCAGCAGCTTAGGGGTAACGAACACCGGGGAGCTGTTTTTT
NA,13,NA,TRBJ2-7,TRBV7-9,CASSRGTEGEQYF,TGTGCCAGCAGCCGGGGGACAGAAGGCGAGCAGTACTTC
NA,14,NA,TRBJ2-2,TRBV7-2,CASSLAINTGELFF,TGTGCCAGCAGCTTAGCGATAAACACCGGGGAGCTGTTTTTT
NA,14,NA,TRBJ2-5,TRBV7-2,CASSPYLGLVGQYF,TGTGCCAGCAGCCCCTACCTGGGCTTGGTGGGCCAGTACTTC
NA,15,NA,TRBJ1-3,TRBV2,CASRSQGLPGNTIYF,TGTGCCAGCAGATCACAGGGTCTCCCTGGAAACACCATATATTTT
few,16,NA,TRBJ1-4,TRBV6-5,CASSYNGRATNEKLFF,TGTGCCAGCAGTTACAACGGACGGGCAACTAATGAAAAACTGTTTTTT
NA,14,TRBD1,TRBJ2-7,TRBV19,CASSPRQGNYEQYF,TGTGCCAGTAGTCCTCGACAGGGGAACTACGAGCAGTACTTC
NA,16,NA,TRBJ1-4,TRBV7-9,CASSLMATKVGEKLFF,TGTGCCAGCAGCTTAATGGCTACAAAAGTGGGTGAAAAACTGTTTTTT
NA,14,NA,TRBJ1-2,TRBV30,CAWRKQGGVYGYTF,TGTGCCTGGAGGAAACAGGGCGGCGTCTATGGCTACACCTTC
NA,19,TRBD2,TRBJ2-3,TRBV9,CASSVRPNVTSGRTDTQYF,TGTGCCAGCAGCGTACGACCAAACGTGACTAGCGGGAGGACAGATACGCAGTATTTT
NA,14,NA,TRBJ1-1,TRBV5-1,CASSLGTVNTEAFF,TGCGCCAGCAGCTTGGGGACAGTAAACACTGAAGCTTTCTTT
NA,16,NA,TRBJ2-2,TRBV7-3,CASSLLGPANTGELFF,TGTGCCAGCAGCTTACTGGGACCCGCGAACACCGGGGAGCTGTTTTTT
once,14,NA,TRBJ2-2,TRBV10-1,CASSEWTQAGELFF,TGCGCCAGCAGTGAGTGGACACAAGCCGGGGAGCTGTTTTTT
few,13,NA,TRBJ1-1,TRBV9,CASSVLQDTEAFF,TGTGCCAGCAGCGTTTTACAGGACACTGAAGCTTTCTTT
NA,15,NA,TRBJ1-2,TRBV28,CASSSRGHRSYGYTF,TGTGCCAGCAGTTCGAGGGGTCACAGGTCCTATGGCTACACCTTC
NA,11,NA,TRBJ1-2,TRBV19,CATQEDYGYTF,TGTGCCACCCAGGAGGATTATGGCTACACCTTC
NA,13,NA,TRBJ2-7,TRBV2,CASTLGQSYEQYF,TGTGCCAGCACCCTAGGACAGAGCTACGAGCAGTACTTC
NA,15,TRBD1,TRBJ1-4,TRBV5-4,CASSLLTGVNEKLFF,TGTGCCAGCAGCTTGCTGACAGGGGTTAATGAAAAACTGTTTTTT
once,16,NA,TRBJ2-3,TRBV6-5,CASSYSRSELADTQYF,TGTGCCAGCAGTTACTCCAGGTCCGAACTAGCAGATACGCAGTATTTC
NA,15,NA,TRBJ2-1,TRBV21-1,CASSVGGAGYNEQFF,TGTGCCAGCAGCGTAGGGGGCGCAGGATACAATGAGCAGTTCTTC
NA,16,TRBD2,TRBJ2-1,TRBV4-3,CASSQETSGSYNEQFF,TGCGCCAGCAGCCAAGAGACTAGCGGCTCCTACAATGAGCAGTTCTTC
NA,12,NA,TRBJ1-1,TRBV5-8,CASSLYFSEAFF,TGTGCCAGCAGCTTATATTTTTCTGAAGCTTTCTTT
NA,12,NA,TRBJ2-3,TRBV15,CATSRDQAPQYF,TGTGCCACCAGCAGAGATCAGGCTCCGCAGTATTTT